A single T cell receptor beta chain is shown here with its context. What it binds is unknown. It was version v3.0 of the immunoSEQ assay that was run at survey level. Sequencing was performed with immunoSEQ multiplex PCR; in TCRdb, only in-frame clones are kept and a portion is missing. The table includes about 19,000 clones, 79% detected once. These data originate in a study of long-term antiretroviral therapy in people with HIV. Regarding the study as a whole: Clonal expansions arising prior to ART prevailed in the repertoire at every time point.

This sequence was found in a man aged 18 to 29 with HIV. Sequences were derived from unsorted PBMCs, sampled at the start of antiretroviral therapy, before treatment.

CDR3 DNA sequence: TGCGCCAGCAGCGGGGGGACAGGGGGCGAGCAGTACTTC. It codes for CASSGGTGGEQYF. This chain uses TRBV5-1 with TRBJ2-7, with 11 bases aligning to TRBD1. CDR1 SGHRS and CDR2 YFSETQ come from the germline V gene. This CDR3 is built from 13 residues. J was trimmed by 6 bases and V by 4 bases; bases with no gene match: 3. Using reference TRBV5-1 and TRBJ2-7 for the parts outside the CDR3, the full variable domain is KAGVTQTPRYLIKTRGQQVTLSCSPISGHRSVSWYQQTPGQGLQFLFEYFSETQRNKGNFPGRFSGRQFSNSRSEMNVSTLELGDSALYLCASSGGTGGEQYFGPGTRLTVT.